The entry below gives a single T cell receptor (beta chain) sequence along with its context. Antigen unknown. This specimen comes from a study of T cell responses to AZD1222 COVID-19 vaccine. Study findings and constraints: The donor cohort was predominantly white British with a female majority, and clonal diversity may have been underestimated. Spike-specific TCR breadth and depth went up after people got two AZD1222 doses. Repertoire sampling happened only post peak T cell response.

This CDR3 is built from 14 residues. CDR1 and CDR2 from the germline V gene are LGHNA and YNFKEQ. The germline V and J ends were trimmed by 0 bases and 8 bases, with 11 bases remaining between them. The repertoire was sequenced with immunoSEQ multiplex PCR; TCRdb's copy has only in-frame clones and lacks some. The sample lists about 120,000 clones, about 85% occurring once. Analysis merged second doses at about 4 or about 12 weeks. This rearrangement joins TRBV4-2 to TRBJ2-1; D gene ambiguous. This TCR was recovered from an adult who received the AZD1222 COVID-19 vaccine. The material sequenced was peripheral blood, taken 28 days after the second AZD1222 dose. This CDR3 reads CASSQDGSRYEQFF. The CDR3 DNA is TGTGCCAGCAGCCAAGATGGTAGCAGGTATGAGCAGTTCTTC.